This passage covers 23 T cell receptor beta chains from one sample sequenced in a study of T cells after yellow fever vaccination. TCRdb re-called the 5' RACE reads through MiXCR, storing one row per CDR3 protein. This sample carries over 250,000 distinct CDR3 sequences, about 5.2% of them seen once, and the ten largest clones take 2.5% to 4%. Sequencing was performed on CD4+ T cells sorted from PBMCs, taken on the day of the yellow fever booster vaccination. The receptors were sampled from a man younger than 35 who received the YFV17D yellow fever vaccine.

Only a few counts were recorded for this clonotype. V is TRBV10-3 and J is TRBJ2-3, with TRBD2 matching 9 bases. Germline V CDR1 and CDR2: ENHRY, SYGVKD. V was clipped by 3 bases and J by 5 bases; unmatched bases: 3. The CDR3 has 14 amino acids. CDR3 loop: CAISDAGGRDTQYF. The CDR3 DNA reads TGTGCCATCAGTGACGCGGGGGGGCGAGATACGCAGTATTTT.

Ten or more counts support this clonotype. The rearrangement joins TRBV11-2 to TRBJ2-3; D unclear. The V end was cut by 8 bases, the J end by 0 bases, with 6 bases between. CDR3 length: 12 amino acids. CDR1 SGHAT and CDR2 FQNNGV come from the germline V gene. CDR3 amino acids: CASGISTDTQYF. The DNA of the CDR3 is TGTGCCAGCGGTATAAGCACAGATACGCAGTATTTT. Full variable domain (missing parts from reference TRBV11-2 and TRBJ2-3): EAGVAQSPRYKIIEKRQSVAFWCNPISGHATLYWYQQILGQGPKLLIQFQNNGVVDDSQLPKDRFSAERLKGVDSTLKIQPAKLEDSAVYLCASGISTDTQYFGPGTRLTVL.

In this sample, this clonotype turned up a few times. This chain uses TRBV15 with TRBJ1-4; D is uncertain. V was shortened by 4 bases and J by 10 bases, with 13 bases between the two germline ends. The CDR3 extends over 13 amino acids. Looked up from germline, CDR1 is LNHNV and CDR2 is YYDKDF (reference sequence). This CDR3 is CATSTDTARKLFF. The CDR3 nucleotides are TGTGCCACCAGCACAGACACAGCTCGAAAACTGTTTTTT.

At least ten counts were recorded for this clonotype. The chain joins TRBV10-3 to TRBJ1-3; unclear D gene. This CDR3 has 12 residues. Trimming removed 5 bases at V and 3 bases at J, with 5 bases between. Germline V gene sequence: CDR1 ENHRY, CDR2 SYGVKD. The CDR3 region is CAISQHGNTIYF. CDR3 coding DNA: TGTGCCATCAGTCAACATGGAAACACCATATATTTT.

This chain uses TRBV12-3 or TRBV12-4 with TRBJ2-3, with TRBD1 matching 8 bases. The CDR3 extends over 14 amino acids. V lost 5 bases to trimming and J lost 6 bases; unmatched junction nucleotides: 7. CDR3 region: CASSMSGGPDTQYF. CDR3 sequence (DNA): TGTGCCAGCAGTATGTCAGGGGGCCCGGATACGCAGTATTTT.

This clonotype was detected many times. The chain couples TRBV7-2 to TRBJ2-5; the match to TRBD1 covers 8 bases. The CDR3 spans 15 residues. Germline V gene lookup returns CDR1 SGHTA and CDR2 FQGNSA. Trimming removed 4 bases from V and 5 bases from J; junction bases left unmatched: 9. CDR3 loop: CASSSWGTGGETQYF. CDR3 bases: TGTGCCAGCAGCTCGTGGGGGACAGGTGGGGAGACCCAGTACTTC.

This clonotype has just a few counts. This chain links TRBV20-1 with TRBJ2-7; TRBD1 aligns across 8 bases. CDR3 length: 12 amino acids. With 4 bases clipped from V and 6 bases from J, the junction kept 5 bases outside the gene matches. Germline CDR1 and CDR2: DFQATT and SNEGSKA (reference sequence). The CDR3 DNA reads TGCAGTGCTATAGGACAGGGAGGCGAGCAGTACTTC. Protein product: CSAIGQGGEQYF.

This clonotype was counted at least ten times. The chain uses TRBV3-1 and TRBJ2-1; D is unresolved. V was cut by 8 bases and J by 0 bases, with 8 bases left in between. The CDR3 sequence is 13 residues long. Germline CDR1 LGHDT, CDR2 YNNKEL (reference sequence). Here the CDR3 DNA reads TGTGCCAGCTCCGCCAGCTCCTACAATGAGCAGTTCTTC. The encoded protein is CASSASSYNEQFF.

This clonotype was seen at least ten times. The CDR3 reads CATSRYAGANVLTF. The CDR3 nucleotides read TGTGCCACATCCCGGTATGCAGGGGCCAACGTCCTGACTTTC. V usage is TRBV19 and J usage is TRBJ2-6, with D unresolved. In germline, CDR1 is LNHDA, CDR2 SQIVND (reference sequence). V was clipped by 10 bases and J by 4 bases, with 14 bases between them. This CDR3 is built from 14 residues.

This clonotype was picked up a small number of times. The chain has TRBV7-9 and TRBJ1-1; possible D gene TRBD1, 5 bases. The CDR3 is 16 residues long. V was clipped by 3 bases and J by 2 bases, with 16 bases between them. From germline, CDR1 is SEHNR and CDR2 FQNEAQ (reference sequence). CDR3 amino acids: CASSFKPRAQNTEAFF. The CDR3 DNA follows: TGTGCCAGCAGCTTCAAACCCAGGGCCCAAAACACTGAAGCTTTCTTT.

There are many counts of this clonotype. V is TRBV28 and J is TRBJ2-1; no reliable D call. The V end lost 6 bases, the J end lost 15 bases, and 21 bases lay between the germline ends. CDR1 and CDR2 from the germline V gene are MDHEN and SYDVKM. The CDR3 covers 13 residues. The CDR3 region is CASRTTVAEAMFF. The DNA for the CDR3 is TGTGCCAGCAGGACGACCGTGGCAGAAGCTATGTTCTTC. The full variable domain, in which reference TRBV28 and TRBJ2-1 provide the parts outside the CDR3, is DVKVTQSSRYLVKRTGEKVFLECVQDMDHENMFWYRQDPGLGLRLIYFSYDVKMKEKGDIPEGYSVSREKKERFSLILESASTNQTSMYLCASRTTVAEAMFFGPGTRLTVL.

This sequence joins TRBV7-6 and TRBJ1-6; D gene ambiguous. The CDR3 runs to 14 residues. Germline CDR1 reads SGHVS; CDR2 reads FNYEAQ. Trimming removed 8 bases from V and 1 base from J, with 9 bases in between. CDR3 residues: CASAPRSYNSPLHF. In nucleotides, the CDR3 is TGTGCCAGCGCCCCGCGGTCCTATAATTCACCCCTCCACTTT.

V usage is TRBV7-2 and J usage is TRBJ1-2; tentative D call: TRBD1 (6 bases). CDR1 is SGHTA and CDR2 is FQGNSA in the germline V gene. V gave up 3 bases and J gave up 5 bases, with 10 bases separating them. CDR3 length: 13 residues. The CDR3: CASSLTGIYGYTF. For the CDR3, the DNA is TGTGCCAGCAGCTTGACAGGCATATATGGCTACACCTTC.

This clonotype showed up many times. The genes are TRBV20-1 and TRBJ2-5, with 7 bases lining up with TRBD2. The CDR3 extends over 13 amino acids. The V gene's germline CDR1 is DFQATT and CDR2 SNEGSKA (reference sequence). The V gene end was trimmed by 3 bases and the J gene end by 4 bases; junction bases not matched to a gene: 5. CDR3 loop: CSARVPGGETQYF. CDR3 DNA: TGCAGTGCTAGGGTCCCGGGAGGAGAGACCCAGTACTTC.

The chain carries TRBV7-9 and TRBJ1-6; D may be TRBD1 (6 bases). CDR1 and CDR2 (germline): SEHNR, FQNEAQ (reference sequence). V was shortened by 2 bases and J by 3 bases, with 8 bases between the two germline ends. CDR3 length equals 15 residues. DNA of the CDR3: TGTGCCAGCAGCTTACAGGGGATCTATAATTCACCCCTCCACTTT. This codes for CASSLQGIYNSPLHF.

This chain connects TRBV3-1 to TRBJ2-7; D unresolved. CDR1 is LGHDT and CDR2 is YNNKEL in the germline V gene (reference sequence). CDR3 length: 13 residues. Trimming stripped 0 bases from V and 7 bases from J, with 10 bases between. This CDR3 is CASSQDLLGEQYV. The CDR3 DNA reads as TGTGCCAGCAGCCAAGACCTTCTGGGGGAGCAGTACGTC.

The chain is built from TRBV28 and TRBJ2-5; 8 nucleotides agree with TRBD2. Germline V gene data show CDR1 as MDHEN and CDR2 as SYDVKM. The CDR3 has 15 amino acids. V trimming: 4 bases; J trimming: 3 bases; junction bases outside the gene matches: 7. CDR3 loop: CASSSSGGAEETQYF. CDR3 DNA: TGTGCCAGCAGTTCGTCGGGGGGGGCGGAAGAGACCCAGTACTTC.

This clonotype was seen only a few times. The chain recombines TRBV5-6 with TRBJ1-5; D remains unclear. The germline V gene has CDR1 SGHDT and CDR2 YYEEEE. Trimming stripped 1 base from V and 4 bases from J, with 9 bases between. The CDR3 totals 14 residues. CDR3 DNA: TGTGCCAGCAGCTTGTATTGGGAGAATCAGCCCCAGCATTTT. Translation: CASSLYWENQPQHF. Full variable domain (outside the CDR3, taken from reference TRBV5-6 and TRBJ1-5): DAGVTQSPTHLIKTRGQQVTLRCSPKSGHDTVSWYQQALGQGPQFIFQYYEEEERQRGNFPDRFSGHQFPNYSSELNVNALLLGDSALYLCASSLYWENQPQHFGDGTRLSIL.

In its sample, this clonotype was seen many times. The V gene is TRBV5-1, the J gene TRBJ1-1; maybe TRBD1 (6 bases). Per the germline V gene, CDR1 is SGHRS and CDR2 is YFSETQ. The CDR3 covers 16 residues. The V end lost 4 bases, the J end lost 5 bases, and 21 bases lay between the germline ends. The DNA for the CDR3 is TGCGCCAGCAGCCCCGGTGGGCTAACAGGGAGTACTGAAGCTTTCTTT. This translates into CASSPGGLTGSTEAFF.

Only a few counts were recorded for this clonotype. The J gene is TRBJ1-4, the V gene TRBV5-1; D possibly corresponds to TRBD1 (6 bases). With 4 bases removed from V and 5 bases from J, the gap between germline ends came to 12 bases. The CDR3 loop spans 14 amino acids. Germline V gene data show CDR1 as SGHRS and CDR2 as YFSETQ. The DNA of the CDR3 is TGCGCCAGCAGCGCCGTCGGACAGAATGAAAAACTGTTTTTT. Protein product: CASSAVGQNEKLFF.

The chain uses TRBV20-1 and TRBJ1-5; 8 positions match TRBD1. Germline V gene lookup returns CDR1 DFQATT and CDR2 SNEGSKA (reference sequence). V gave up 3 bases and J gave up 2 bases; unmatched junction bases: 6. This CDR3 is 15 amino acids long. This chain's CDR3 is CSASLAGQGNQPQHF. CDR3 bases: TGCAGTGCTAGTCTCGCGGGACAGGGCAATCAGCCCCAGCATTTT.

This clonotype has only a few counts. The rearrangement joins TRBV5-1 to TRBJ2-3, with TRBD2 as a possible D gene (5 bases). From germline, CDR1 is SGHRS and CDR2 YFSETQ. The length of the CDR3 is 16 residues. V was pared by 1 base and J by 0 bases, with 12 bases between. The CDR3 loop reads CASSLYGSVSTDTQYF. The CDR3 DNA reads TGCGCCAGCAGCTTGTATGGTAGCGTAAGCACAGATACGCAGTATTTT.

The chain carries TRBV19 and TRBJ2-1; 8 bases are shared with TRBD2. The germline V gene has CDR1 LNHDA and CDR2 SQIVND (reference sequence). This CDR3 has 14 amino acids. J lost 6 bases, V lost 2 bases, and 3 bases had no gene match. The CDR3 is CASSITGGINEQFF. The CDR3 bases are TGTGCCAGTAGTATAACGGGGGGGATCAATGAGCAGTTCTTC.